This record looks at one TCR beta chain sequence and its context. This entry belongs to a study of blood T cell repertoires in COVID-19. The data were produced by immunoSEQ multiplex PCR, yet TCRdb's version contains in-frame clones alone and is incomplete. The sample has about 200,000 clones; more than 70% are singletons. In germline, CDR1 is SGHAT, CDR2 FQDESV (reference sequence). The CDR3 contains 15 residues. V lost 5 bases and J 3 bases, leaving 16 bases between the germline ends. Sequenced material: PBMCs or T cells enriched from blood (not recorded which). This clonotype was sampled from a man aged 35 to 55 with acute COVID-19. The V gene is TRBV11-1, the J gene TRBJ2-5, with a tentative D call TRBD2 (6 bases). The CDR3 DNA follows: TGTGCCAGCAGCAAAATTAAGCGGGCCGAAGAGACCCAGTACTTC. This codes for CASSKIKRAEETQYF.